The 30 T cell receptor beta chains below were found in one sample sequenced in a study of cytomegalovirus exposure and HLA in healthy donors. Libraries were prepared by immunoSEQ multiplex PCR; TCRdb keeps only in-frame clonotypes and omits some of them. The sample contains roughly 120,000 clones, approximately 90% of which appear only once. Material: PBMCs. Every receptor here comes from a man between 18 and 29 years old in good health and CMV-seronegative.

The genes are TRBV7-2 and TRBJ2-5, with 10 positions matching TRBD2. The CDR3 totals 15 residues. The V gene end was trimmed by 0 bases and the J gene end by 7 bases; junction bases not matched to a gene: 5. Germline loops: CDR1 SGHTA, CDR2 FQGNSA. CDR3 in amino acids: CASSLARASGGTQYF. CDR3 coding DNA: TGTGCCAGCAGCTTAGCGAGAGCTAGCGGGGGGACCCAGTACTTC.

The chain has TRBV4-3 and TRBJ2-1, with a possible D match to TRBD1 (5 bases). The CDR3 sequence is 15 residues long. Germline V gene sequence: CDR1 LGHNA, CDR2 YSLEER. Trimming stripped 0 bases from V and 3 bases from J, with 9 bases between. CDR3 amino acids: CASSQETQGYNEQFF. The CDR3 region has the DNA TGCGCCAGCAGCCAAGAAACCCAGGGCTACAATGAGCAGTTCTTC.

V gene TRBV2 combines with J gene TRBJ1-3, with 9 bases matching TRBD1. Unmatched junction bases numbered 4, after V lost 7 bases and J lost 0 bases. This CDR3 is built from 15 residues. CDR1 is SNHLY, CDR2 FYNNEI, per germline. In DNA form, the CDR3 reads TGTGCCAGCAAAGGGACAGGGAGCTCTGGAAACACCATATATTTT. Translating gives CASKGTGSSGNTIYF. Full variable domain (remainder filled in from reference TRBV2 and TRBJ1-3): EPEVTQTPSHQVTQMGQEVILRCVPISNHLYFYWYRQILGQKVEFLVSFYNNEISEKSEIFDDQFSVERPDGSNFTLKIRSTKLEDSAMYFCASKGTGSSGNTIYFGEGSWLTVV.

J is TRBJ2-5 and V is TRBV9; 8 positions agree with TRBD1. In germline, CDR1 is SGDLS, CDR2 YYNGEE. The CDR3 length is 15 residues. V dropped 0 bases and J dropped 5; count of bases not matched to a gene: 6. The CDR3 region is CASSVGQGAWETQYF. For the CDR3, the DNA is TGTGCCAGCAGCGTAGGGCAGGGGGCGTGGGAGACCCAGTACTTC.

The rearrangement uses TRBV5-1 and TRBJ2-1; TRBD2 matches 9 bases. This CDR3 has 15 residues. V shed 2 bases and J 6 bases; nucleotides not matched to a gene: 6. From germline, CDR1 is SGHRS and CDR2 YFSETQ. The CDR3 is CASSFRLAGINEQFF. The CDR3 DNA sequence: TGCGCCAGCAGCTTCCGGCTAGCGGGGATCAATGAGCAGTTCTTC.

This chain joins TRBV5-4 and TRBJ2-7, with TRBD1 as a possible D gene (6 bases). Germline CDR1 SGHNT, CDR2 YYREEE (reference sequence). This CDR3 region has 15 residues. The ends were cut back, 1 base at V and 3 bases at J, with 14 bases in the middle. This CDR3 reads CASSLSPGVFYEQYF. The CDR3 bases are TGTGCCAGCAGCTTGTCTCCAGGGGTCTTCTACGAGCAGTACTTC. Complete variable domain (other parts from reference TRBV5-4 and TRBJ2-7): ETGVTQSPTHLIKTRGQQVTLRCSSQSGHNTVSWYQQALGQGPQFIFQYYREEENGRGNFPPRFSGLQFPNYSSELNVNALELDDSALYLCASSLSPGVFYEQYFGPGTRLTVT.

The table lists this clone with a few counts. V usage is TRBV7-9 and J usage is TRBJ1-6, with 9 bases that match TRBD1. There are 15 residues in the CDR3. CDR1 and CDR2 from the germline V gene are SEHNR and FQNEAQ (reference sequence). V lost 5 bases, J lost 7 bases, and 6 bases stayed unmatched. CDR3 DNA: TGTGCCAGCAGCCACGGGGACAGGGTCAATTCACCCCTCCACTTT. This translates into CASSHGDRVNSPLHF.

V usage is TRBV11-3 and J usage is TRBJ2-6; 9 bases line up with TRBD1. This CDR3 contains 20 residues. J was trimmed by 3 bases and V by 4 bases; bases with no gene match: 16. CDR1 is SGHNT and CDR2 is YENEEA in the germline V gene. In DNA, the CDR3 is TGTGCCAGCAGCTATCCCGGAGGGGGACAGGGAGGATTTGGGGCCAACGTCCTGACTTTC. Protein product: CASSYPGGGQGGFGANVLTF.

This clone appeared a few times. The V call is TRBV2, the J call TRBJ2-3, with D possibly TRBD2 on 5 matching bases. V lost 0 bases and J lost 8, with 9 bases in between. The CDR3 totals 13 residues. Germline CDR1 is SNHLY and CDR2 is FYNNEI. The CDR3 reads CASSEALRGTQYF. In nucleotides, the CDR3 is TGTGCCAGCAGTGAAGCGCTTCGGGGTACGCAGTATTTT.

In nucleotides, the CDR3 is TGTGCCTGGACCCAAAGGGACAGGGGGTCATCTCCTGGCTACACCTTC. Translating gives CAWTQRDRGSSPGYTF. The chain is built from TRBV30 and TRBJ1-2; TRBD1 matches at 11 bases. The CDR3 is made up of 16 amino acids. Looked up from germline, CDR1 is GTSNPN and CDR2 is SVGIG (reference sequence). Trimming cost V 4 bases and J 7 bases; bases outside gene matches: 14.

This chain connects TRBV5-1 to TRBJ1-2; D unclear. There are 14 residues in the CDR3. Germline V gene lookup returns CDR1 SGHRS and CDR2 YFSETQ. V gave up 4 bases and J gave up 4 bases, with 14 bases separating them. The CDR3 is CASSLDGVGYGYTF. The CDR3 region has the DNA TGCGCCAGCAGCCTTGACGGGGTCGGCTATGGCTACACCTTC.

This chain links TRBV18 with TRBJ2-5, with a tentative D call TRBD2 (5 bases). This CDR3 region has 13 residues. CDR1 and CDR2 (germline): KGHSH, LQKENI. V lost 2 bases and J lost 3, with 7 bases in between. Here the CDR3 reads CASSPSGEETQYF. In DNA, the CDR3 is TGTGCCAGCTCACCATCCGGGGAAGAGACCCAGTACTTC. Using reference TRBV18 and TRBJ2-5 for the parts outside the CDR3, the full variable domain is NAGVMQNPRHLVRRRGQEARLRCSPMKGHSHVYWYRQLPEEGLKFMVYLQKENIIDESGMPKERFSAEFPKEGPSILRIQQVVRGDSAAYFCASSPSGEETQYFGPGTRLLVL.

The chain recombines TRBV6-5 with TRBJ2-7, with 9 bases that match TRBD1. The ends lost 2 bases at V and 0 bases at J; junction bases unmatched: 2. In germline, CDR1 is MNHEY, CDR2 SVGAGI. The CDR3 is made up of 15 amino acids. The CDR3: CASSYPQGASYEQYF. In DNA, the CDR3 is TGTGCCAGCAGTTACCCACAGGGGGCCTCCTACGAGCAGTACTTC.

This clone was counted a single time. The chain couples TRBV4-3 to TRBJ1-5, with D hard to call. Germline loops: CDR1 LGHNA, CDR2 YSLEER. The V end lost 0 bases, the J end lost 2 bases, and 11 bases lay between the germline ends. CDR3 length equals 16 residues. The CDR3 DNA reads TGCGCCAGCAGCCAAGATTTATGGCAGGGCAATCAGCCCCAGCATTTT. The encoded protein is CASSQDLWQGNQPQHF.

The chain uses TRBV6-5 and TRBJ2-1, with D possibly TRBD2 on 6 matching bases. CDR1 and CDR2 from the germline V gene are MNHEY and SVGAGI. Between the trimmed V and J ends, which lost 5 bases and 0 bases, there was a span of 11 bases. This CDR3 comprises 15 residues. The DNA for the CDR3 is TGTGCCAGCAGTCCAAGCGGGCTCTCCTACAATGAGCAGTTCTTC. This translates into CASSPSGLSYNEQFF.

This clone was recorded only once. The chain is built from TRBV9 and TRBJ1-6, with D unclear. In germline, CDR1 is SGDLS, CDR2 YYNGEE. Trimming removed 0 bases at V and 0 bases at J, with 10 bases between. This CDR3 spans 17 amino acids. The CDR3 nucleotides are TGTGCCAGCAGCGTAGGGGCCCTGAGCTCCTATAATTCACCCCTCCACTTT. Its translation is CASSVGALSSYNSPLHF. Combining the CDR3 with reference TRBV9 and TRBJ1-6 gives the whole variable domain DSGVTQTPKHLITATGQRVTLRCSPRSGDLSVYWYQQSLDQGLQFLIQYYNGEERAKGNILERFSAQQFPDLHSELNLSSLELGDSALYFCASSVGALSSYNSPLHFGNGTRLTVT.

The chain employs TRBV14 and TRBJ2-7; D perhaps matches TRBD2 (5 bases). The CDR3 is 15 residues long. The germline gives CDR1 SGHDN, CDR2 FVKESK. V gave up 4 bases and J gave up 0 bases, with 13 bases separating them. CDR3 bases: TGTGCCAGCAGCCGCGGAGGCCGGAGCTCCTACGAGCAGTACTTC. Translated, it gives CASSRGGRSSYEQYF.

The genes are TRBV6-5 and TRBJ2-5; no firm D call. Germline CDR1 MNHEY, CDR2 SVGAGI. The CDR3 is 15 residues long. With 0 bases removed from V and 1 base from J, the gap between germline ends came to 9 bases. The CDR3 here is CASSYSIRSQETQYF. The CDR3 DNA reads TGTGCCAGCAGTTACTCGATCAGGTCCCAAGAGACCCAGTACTTC.

In its sample, this clone was seen once. This rearrangement joins TRBV5-1 to TRBJ2-7; weak D call: TRBD2 (7 bases). V lost 0 bases and J 9 bases, leaving 19 bases between the germline ends. The CDR3 totals 15 residues. Germline CDR1 and CDR2: SGHRS and YFSETQ. Here the CDR3 reads CASSLALGGAGTQYF. The CDR3 DNA reads as TGCGCCAGCAGCTTGGCATTAGGGGGGGCAGGTACGCAGTACTTC.

The genes are TRBV25-1 and TRBJ2-3, with D possibly matching TRBD2 (6 bases). From germline, CDR1 is MGHDK and CDR2 SYGVNS. The CDR3 extends over 15 amino acids. Trimming took 4 bases from V and 0 from J, leaving 11 bases between them. The CDR3 protein is CASSAKRASTDTQYF. The CDR3 DNA follows: TGTGCCAGCAGTGCAAAGCGGGCCAGCACAGATACGCAGTATTTT.

The chain employs TRBV5-4 and TRBJ2-7, with 7 nucleotides matching TRBD1. CDR1 is SGHNT and CDR2 is YYREEE in the germline V gene (reference sequence). This CDR3 comprises 14 residues. V shed 0 bases, J shed 1 base, and the junction held 1 base outside the gene matches. The CDR3: CASSLGQGSYEQYF. In DNA form, the CDR3 reads TGTGCCAGCAGCTTGGGACAGGGATCCTACGAGCAGTACTTC.

The rearrangement links TRBV6-5 to TRBJ1-1; 8 bases map to TRBD1. Germline lookup yields CDR1 MNHEY and CDR2 SVGAGI. V dropped 5 bases and J dropped 6; count of bases not matched to a gene: 11. The CDR3 covers 15 residues. The CDR3, as DNA: TGTGCCAGCAGTCCAGACAGGGGAGGTAGCGCTGAAGCTTTCTTT. It yields the protein CASSPDRGGSAEAFF.

The chain has TRBV11-2 and TRBJ1-6, with TRBD1 identical over 8 bases. The ends lost 8 bases at V and 7 bases at J; junction bases unmatched: 10. Looked up from germline, CDR1 is SGHAT and CDR2 is FQNNGV. The CDR3 has 15 amino acids. This CDR3 reads CASCLTGGQNSPLHF. As DNA, the CDR3 is TGTGCCAGCTGCCTAACAGGGGGACAAAATTCACCCCTCCACTTT.

The CDR3, as DNA: TGTGCCAGCAGTGAATCTGCGGCCTATAGCAATCAGCCCCAGCATTTT. Amino acid sequence: CASSESAAYSNQPQHF. V and J are TRBV6-1 and TRBJ1-5; D is ambiguous. CDR1 MNHNS and CDR2 SASEGT come from the germline V gene. V was pared by 2 bases and J by 0 bases, with 11 bases between. The CDR3 covers 16 residues.

V and J are TRBV5-1 and TRBJ2-1, with 7 bases fitting TRBD2. The CDR3 runs to 15 residues. The germline CDR1 and CDR2 sequences are SGHRS and YFSETQ. After removal of 5 bases from V and 4 bases from J, the junction contained 9 bases not matched to a gene. The CDR3 is CASSAGTIIYNEQFF. The CDR3 DNA follows: TGCGCCAGCAGTGCCGGGACTATAATATACAATGAGCAGTTCTTC.

The V and J genes are TRBV6-6 and TRBJ2-1, with 7 bases lining up with TRBD1. Germline CDR1 and CDR2: MNHNY and SVGAGI (reference sequence). With 0 bases clipped from V and 9 bases from J, the junction kept 5 bases outside the gene matches. This CDR3 has 14 amino acids. CDR3 sequence: CASSYSGQGVEQFF. The CDR3 region has the DNA TGTGCCAGCAGTTACTCCGGCCAGGGGGTTGAGCAGTTCTTC.

This clone turned up a few times. The chain combines TRBV5-1 with TRBJ2-3, with 7 positions matching TRBD1. This CDR3 is 17 amino acids long. V shed 3 bases, J shed 2 bases, and the junction held 12 bases outside the gene matches. Germline CDR1 and CDR2: SGHRS and YFSETQ. In DNA form, the CDR3 reads TGCGCCAGCAGCTCGCTTATATCGACAGGGACCACAGATACGCAGTATTTT. The encoded protein is CASSSLISTGTTDTQYF.

This clone was counted only a few times. The gene calls are TRBV7-8 and TRBJ2-7; 10 bases match TRBD2. Germline V gene data show CDR1 as SGHVS and CDR2 as FQNEAQ. The junction had 14 bases not matched to a gene; V was cut back by 5 bases and J by 1 base. The length of the CDR3 is 18 residues. In nucleotides, the CDR3 is TGTGCCAGCAGCGAGCAGCGGGAGGGCCTTATTGTATCCTACGAGCAGTACTTC. This codes for CASSEQREGLIVSYEQYF.

This clone was seen a handful of times. The rearrangement joins TRBV19 to TRBJ1-4, with D possibly TRBD1 on 5 matching bases. The germline V gene has CDR1 LNHDA and CDR2 SQIVND (reference sequence). This CDR3 has 12 residues. V was trimmed by 6 bases and J by 7 bases, leaving 9 bases between them. CDR3 sequence reads: CASSQGGEKLFF. The CDR3 coding sequence is TGTGCCAGTAGCCAGGGTGGTGAAAAACTGTTTTTT.

The CDR3 here is CASSLAGVGYTF. CDR3 nucleotide sequence: TGTGCCAGCAGTTTGGCGGGTGTCGGCTACACCTTC. The rearrangement links TRBV28 to TRBJ1-2; no definite D call. V lost 3 bases and J 8 bases, leaving 10 bases between the germline ends. This CDR3 comprises 12 residues. Germline-derived CDR1 and CDR2 are MDHEN and SYDVKM.